Listed below are T cell receptor beta chains from one sample, sequenced in a study of CD8 T cells in ankylosing spondylitis. TCRdb fed the 5' RACE reads into MiXCR, producing one record per CDR3 protein. The table includes a few hundred thousand distinct CDR3 sequences, under 20% detected once. The sample taken for sequencing was blood, either unsorted or a sorted T cell fraction (not recorded which). All receptors come from a male donor with ankylosing spondylitis or in good health (not recorded which). The CDR3 runs from the conserved cysteine through the conserved F or W. D genes are given only for firm matches. The size of a clone is reported for some rows only, either as once, few or many, or as a class for expanded clones.

v_gene,j_gene,d_gene,abundance,CDR3aa,CDR3nt
TRBV4-3,TRBJ2-1,NA,few,CASSQESAGYNEQFF,TGCGCCAGCAGCCAAGAGTCTGCAGGATACAATGAGCAGTTCTTC
TRBV27,TRBJ2-7,NA,few,CAVGTYEQYF,TGTGCCGTCGGAACCTACGAGCAGTACTTC
TRBV11-2,TRBJ2-7,TRBD1,many,CASSPTPGTGFYEQYF,TGTGCCAGCAGCCCTACCCCCGGGACAGGGTTTTACGAGCAGTACTTC
TRBV29-1,TRBJ2-1,NA,NA,CSVEASAYNEQFF,TGCAGCGTTGAAGCGTCAGCCTACAATGAGCAGTTCTTC
TRBV6-2/TRBV6-3,TRBJ2-1,TRBD2,NA,CASSYVAGVEQFF,TGTGCCAGCAGTTACGTAGCGGGAGTTGAGCAGTTCTTC
TRBV6-5,TRBJ2-1,NA,many,CASSYLAESYNEQFF,TGTGCCAGCAGTTACTTAGCGGAGTCCTACAATGAGCAGTTCTTC
TRBV4-1,TRBJ1-5,NA,once,CASSDGPGDYQPQHF,TGCGCCAGCAGCGACGGCCCCGGGGATTATCAGCCCCAGCATTTT
TRBV27,TRBJ1-1,NA,NA,CASSLRGGPVGTEAFF,TGTGCCAGCAGTTTAAGGGGGGGTCCCGTAGGTACTGAAGCTTTCTTT
TRBV20-1,TRBJ2-7,TRBD2,NA,CSARDYSGSLDEQYF,TGCAGTGCTAGAGATTATAGCGGGAGTCTCGACGAGCAGTACTTC
TRBV12-3/TRBV12-4,TRBJ2-2,TRBD2,NA,CASSFWREGPGGTGELFF,TGTGCCAGCAGTTTCTGGCGGGAGGGCCCTGGGGGCACCGGGGAGCTGTTTTTT
TRBV5-1,TRBJ2-1,NA,few,CASTSDVYNEQFF,TGCGCCAGCACTAGCGACGTCTACAATGAGCAGTTCTTC
TRBV9,TRBJ2-1,NA,NA,CASSVAESTYNEQFF,TGTGCCAGCAGCGTAGCAGAAAGTACCTACAATGAGCAGTTCTTC
TRBV27,TRBJ2-1,NA,NA,CASSLLRDSYNEQFF,TGTGCCAGCAGTTTACTCCGGGACTCCTACAATGAGCAGTTCTTC
TRBV4-1,TRBJ1-2,NA,few,CASSQDARVYF,TGCGCCAGCAGCCAAGATGCACGGGTCTACTTC
TRBV5-5,TRBJ2-7,TRBD2,few,CASSLWTSGSDEQYF,TGTGCCAGCAGCTTGTGGACTAGCGGGAGTGACGAGCAGTACTTC
TRBV20-1,TRBJ2-2,NA,NA,CSASHFANTGELFF,TGCAGTGCTAGCCACTTTGCGAACACCGGGGAGCTGTTTTTT
TRBV6-2/TRBV6-3,TRBJ1-5,NA,few,CASRDVGHNQPQHF,TGTGCCAGCCGAGACGTGGGGCACAATCAGCCCCAGCATTTT
TRBV28,TRBJ2-7,NA,few,CASRAGNSYEQYF,TGTGCCAGCCGGGCAGGCAACTCCTACGAGCAGTACTTC
TRBV27,TRBJ2-2,TRBD2,NA,CASSFSGVGNTGELFF,TGTGCCAGCAGTTTCAGCGGGGTGGGGAACACCGGGGAGCTGTTTTTT
TRBV27,TRBJ2-7,NA,many,CASSLSVNYEQYF,TGTGCCAGCAGTTTATCAGTCAACTACGAGCAGTACTTC
TRBV12-3/TRBV12-4,TRBJ2-7,NA,NA,CASNSGHQYEQYF,TGTGCCAGCAACTCGGGACACCAGTACGAGCAGTACTTC
TRBV20-1,TRBJ2-7,NA,few,CSASPPLASPSYEQYF,TGCAGTGCTAGTCCACCTTTAGCCTCCCCCTCTTACGAGCAGTACTTC
TRBV9,TRBJ2-3,NA,few,CASSVLDMGDTQYF,TGTGCCAGCAGCGTACTAGACATGGGAGATACGCAGTATTTT
TRBV27,TRBJ1-5,TRBD1,NA,CASSPIYRGNQPQHF,TGTGCCAGCAGTCCCATTTACAGGGGTAATCAGCCCCAGCATTTT
TRBV10-3,TRBJ1-2,NA,NA,CATPHEDGYGYTF,TGTGCCACACCCCACGAGGATGGCTATGGCTACACCTTC
TRBV15,TRBJ2-7,TRBD2,many,CATSRQYLAGADKYEQYF,TGTGCCACCAGCAGACAATACCTAGCGGGAGCAGATAAGTACGAGCAGTACTTC
TRBV29-1,TRBJ2-3,NA,few,CSVEDPPLDTDTQYF,TGCAGCGTTGAAGATCCCCCCCTCGACACAGATACGCAGTATTTT
TRBV19,TRBJ1-1,NA,NA,CASSTGLNTEAFF,TGTGCCAGTAGTACCGGATTGAACACTGAAGCTTTCTTT
TRBV5-1,TRBJ2-7,TRBD1,NA,CASSEGQAYEQYF,TGCGCCAGCAGCGAGGGACAGGCCTACGAGCAGTACTTC
TRBV14,TRBJ2-2,NA,NA,CASSQRDGTGELFF,TGTGCCAGCAGCCAACGGGACGGGACCGGGGAGCTGTTTTTT
TRBV6-2/TRBV6-3,TRBJ2-6,NA,few,CASSSSGDGANVLTF,TGTGCCAGCAGTTCGTCAGGGGATGGGGCCAACGTCCTGACTTTC
TRBV12-3/TRBV12-4,TRBJ2-2,NA,NA,CASSWAPYTGELFF,TGTGCCAGCAGCTGGGCCCCATACACCGGGGAGCTGTTTTTT
TRBV11-2,TRBJ2-5,NA,NA,CASSGFPDGVVVGETQYF,TGTGCCAGCAGCGGTTTCCCGGACGGAGTCGTCGTGGGAGAGACCCAGTACTTC
TRBV9,TRBJ2-7,NA,few,CASSVAPDSYEQYF,TGTGCCAGCAGCGTAGCACCTGACTCCTACGAGCAGTACTTC
TRBV4-1,TRBJ2-1,TRBD2,few,CASSQEGLADYNEQFF,TGCGCCAGCAGCCAGGAGGGACTAGCGGACTACAATGAGCAGTTCTTC
TRBV12-3/TRBV12-4,TRBJ2-3,TRBD2,few,CASSLGRLAGNADTQYF,TGTGCCAGCAGTTTAGGGAGGCTAGCGGGGAACGCAGATACGCAGTATTTT
TRBV4-2,TRBJ2-1,NA,many,CASSQAGPPNEQFF,TGTGCCAGCAGCCAAGCGGGACCCCCCAATGAGCAGTTCTTC
TRBV7-9,TRBJ1-5,TRBD1,NA,CASSLYTGGYEEPQHF,TGTGCCAGCAGCTTATATACAGGGGGCTATGAGGAGCCCCAGCATTTT
TRBV5-6,TRBJ1-2,TRBD1,many,CASSLTGVAQVYGYTF,TGTGCCAGCAGCTTGACAGGGGTCGCCCAAGTTTATGGCTACACCTTC
TRBV4-2,TRBJ2-7,TRBD2,NA,CASSQGGTTVYEQYF,TGTGCCAGCAGCCAAGGGGGGACTACCGTCTACGAGCAGTACTTC
TRBV29-1,TRBJ2-1,TRBD2,few,CSVKREVNNEQFF,TGCAGCGTTAAGCGGGAGGTAAACAATGAGCAGTTCTTC
TRBV27,TRBJ2-1,TRBD2,NA,CASSFSASGAYNEQFF,TGTGCCAGCAGTTTTAGCGCTAGCGGGGCATACAATGAGCAGTTCTTC
TRBV7-3,TRBJ2-1,TRBD2,NA,CASSLSLAGLDEQFF,TGTGCCAGCAGCTTAAGCCTAGCGGGACTCGATGAGCAGTTCTTC
TRBV10-2,TRBJ2-1,TRBD2,NA,CASSGAGGSYEQFF,TGCGCCAGCTCAGGAGCGGGAGGTTCTTATGAGCAGTTCTTC
TRBV9,TRBJ1-1,NA,NA,CASSVGDRGGSEAFF,TGTGCCAGCAGCGTAGGGGACCGAGGGGGGAGTGAAGCTTTCTTT
TRBV4-1,TRBJ2-7,NA,NA,CASSQENSWEQYF,TGCGCCAGCAGCCAAGAGAACAGTTGGGAGCAGTACTTC
TRBV19,TRBJ2-5,NA,NA,CASSIDPIQETQYF,TGTGCCAGTAGTATAGATCCCATCCAAGAGACCCAGTACTTC
TRBV27,TRBJ2-7,NA,few,CASSLSKSYEQYF,TGTGCCAGCAGTTTAAGTAAATCCTACGAGCAGTACTTC
TRBV5-5,TRBJ2-2,TRBD1,NA,CASSLVVGGGLNTGELFF,TGTGCCAGCAGCTTGGTGGTAGGGGGCGGTTTAAACACCGGGGAGCTGTTTTTT
TRBV12-3/TRBV12-4,TRBJ2-3,NA,NA,CASSFTTGAEDTQYF,TGTGCCAGCAGTTTTACCACGGGGGCCGAAGATACGCAGTATTTT
TRBV5-1,TRBJ2-7,NA,NA,CASRWGLSPTYEQYF,TGCGCCAGCAGATGGGGCCTTAGCCCGACCTACGAGCAGTACTTC
TRBV2,TRBJ2-3,TRBD2,few,CASRKEGLGRADTQYF,TGTGCCAGCAGAAAGGAGGGACTAGGGCGTGCAGATACGCAGTATTTT
TRBV4-1,TRBJ1-1,TRBD1,few,CASSPIDPYDRGNTEAFF,TGCGCCAGCAGCCCGATCGACCCCTACGACAGGGGAAACACTGAAGCTTTCTTT
TRBV4-1,TRBJ2-7,TRBD2,few,CASSPEREYTHEQYF,TGCGCCAGCAGCCCAGAGCGGGAGTATACCCACGAGCAGTACTTC
TRBV4-2,TRBJ1-1,NA,many,CASSGRAAEAFF,TGTGCCAGCAGCGGTAGGGCTGCTGAAGCTTTCTTT